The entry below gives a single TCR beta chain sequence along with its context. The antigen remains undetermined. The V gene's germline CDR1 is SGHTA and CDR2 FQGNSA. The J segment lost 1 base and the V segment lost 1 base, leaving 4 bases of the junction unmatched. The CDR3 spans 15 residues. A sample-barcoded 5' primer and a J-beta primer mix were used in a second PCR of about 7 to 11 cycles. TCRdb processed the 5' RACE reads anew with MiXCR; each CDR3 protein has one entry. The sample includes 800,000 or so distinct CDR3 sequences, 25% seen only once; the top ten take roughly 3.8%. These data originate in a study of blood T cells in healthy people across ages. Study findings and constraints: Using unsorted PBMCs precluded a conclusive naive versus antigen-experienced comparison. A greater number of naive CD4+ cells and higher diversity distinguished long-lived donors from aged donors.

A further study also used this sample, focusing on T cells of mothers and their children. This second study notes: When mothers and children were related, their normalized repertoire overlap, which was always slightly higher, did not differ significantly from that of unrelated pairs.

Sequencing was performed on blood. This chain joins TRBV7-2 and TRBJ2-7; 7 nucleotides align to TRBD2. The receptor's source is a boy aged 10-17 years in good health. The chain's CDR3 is CASSLEGTTSYEQYF. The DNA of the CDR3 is TGTGCCAGCAGCTTAGAAGGGACTACATCCTACGAGCAGTACTTC.